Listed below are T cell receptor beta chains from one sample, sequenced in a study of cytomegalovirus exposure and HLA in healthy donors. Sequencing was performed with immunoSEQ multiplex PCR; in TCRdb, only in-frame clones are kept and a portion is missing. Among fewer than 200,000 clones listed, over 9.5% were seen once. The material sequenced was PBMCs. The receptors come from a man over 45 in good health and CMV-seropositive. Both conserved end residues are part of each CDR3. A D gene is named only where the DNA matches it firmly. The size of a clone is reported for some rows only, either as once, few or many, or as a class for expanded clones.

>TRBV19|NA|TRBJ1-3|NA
CASSLGRSSGNTIYF
TGTGCCAGTAGCCTGGGCAGATCCTCTGGAAACACCATATATTTT
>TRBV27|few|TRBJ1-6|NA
CASSASYRANSPLHF
TGTGCCAGCAGTGCCTCATACAGGGCCAATTCACCCCTCCACTTT
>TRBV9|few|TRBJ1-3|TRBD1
CASSVGTGGGNTIYF
TGTGCCAGCAGCGTCGGGACAGGGGGTGGAAACACCATATATTTT
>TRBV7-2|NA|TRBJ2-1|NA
CASSLGTRPEREQFF
TGTGCCAGCAGCCTCGGGACACGGCCTGAGAGAGAGCAGTTCTTC
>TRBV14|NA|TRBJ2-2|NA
CASSQVLSGELFF
TGTGCCAGCAGCCAAGTTCTATCCGGGGAGCTGTTTTTT
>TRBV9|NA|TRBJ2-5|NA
CASSVGPLQETQYF
TGTGCCAGCAGCGTAGGGCCGTTGCAAGAGACCCAGTACTTC
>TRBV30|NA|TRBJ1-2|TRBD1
CAWSSGTGTSGGYTF
TGTGCCTGGAGTTCCGGGACAGGCACCTCCGGGGGCTACACCTTC
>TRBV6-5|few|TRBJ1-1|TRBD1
CASSYSTGYLGTEAFF
TGTGCCAGCAGTTACTCGACAGGGTATTTGGGCACTGAAGCTTTCTTT
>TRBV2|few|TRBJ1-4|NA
CASAGQPSTNEKLFF
TGTGCCAGCGCAGGACAGCCTTCAACTAATGAAAAACTGTTTTTT
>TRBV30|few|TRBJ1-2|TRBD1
CAFPRVRVGTGGYGYTF
TGTGCCTTCCCTCGAGTCAGGGTCGGGACAGGGGGCTATGGCTACACCTTC
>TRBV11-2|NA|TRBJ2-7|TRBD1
CASRGGTDTYEQYF
TGTGCCAGCAGGGGTGGGACAGACACCTACGAGCAGTACTTC
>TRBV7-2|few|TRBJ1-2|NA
CASAATNYGYTF
TGTGCCAGCGCGGCTACTAACTATGGCTACACCTTC
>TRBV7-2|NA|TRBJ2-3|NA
CASSLGSGFSDTQYF
TGTGCCAGCAGCTTAGGATCCGGGTTCTCAGATACGCAGTATTTT
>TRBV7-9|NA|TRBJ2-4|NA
CASSEGGRVKNIQYF
TGTGCCAGCAGCGAAGGCGGCAGGGTCAAAAACATTCAGTACTTC
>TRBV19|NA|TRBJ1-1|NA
CASSQGWGTEAFF
TGTGCCAGTAGCCAGGGATGGGGCACTGAAGCTTTCTTT
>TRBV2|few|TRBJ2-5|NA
CASSDHREETQYF
TGTGCCAGCAGTGATCACAGGGAAGAGACCCAGTACTTC
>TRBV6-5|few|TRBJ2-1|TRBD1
CASSRDRGVYNEQFF
TGTGCCAGCAGTCGCGACAGGGGAGTCTACAATGAGCAGTTCTTC
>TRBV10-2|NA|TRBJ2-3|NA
CATLDPIDTQYF
TGCGCCACTCTAGACCCGATAGATACGCAGTATTTT
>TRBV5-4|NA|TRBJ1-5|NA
CASSKQGGDQPQHF
TGTGCCAGCAGCAAACAGGGTGGGGATCAGCCCCAGCATTTT
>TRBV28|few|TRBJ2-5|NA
CASGGLQETQYF
TGTGCCAGCGGGGGACTCCAAGAGACCCAGTACTTC
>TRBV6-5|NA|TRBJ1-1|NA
CASSYSTGLNTEAFF
TGTGCCAGCAGTTACTCGACGGGGTTGAACACTGAAGCTTTCTTT
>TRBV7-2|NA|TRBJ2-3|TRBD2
CASSPRTSGVTDTQYF
TGTGCCAGCAGCCCACGGACTAGCGGGGTCACAGATACGCAGTATTTT
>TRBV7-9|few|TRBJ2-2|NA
CASSLRLNTGELFF
TGTGCCAGCAGCTTGAGACTGAACACCGGGGAGCTGTTTTTT
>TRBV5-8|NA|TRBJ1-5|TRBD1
CASSLYRQGASNSNQPQHF
TGTGCCAGCAGCTTGTATAGACAGGGAGCATCCAATAGCAATCAGCCCCAGCATTTT
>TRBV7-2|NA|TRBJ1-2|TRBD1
CASSPTGAGDYGYTF
TGTGCCAGCAGCCCCACAGGGGCCGGTGACTATGGCTACACCTTC
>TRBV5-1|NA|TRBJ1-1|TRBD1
CASSLSGTGGTEAFF
TGCGCCAGCAGCTTGTCCGGGACAGGGGGGACTGAAGCTTTCTTT
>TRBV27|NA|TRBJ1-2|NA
CATRRGRYGGYTF
TGTGCCACGCGGCGGGGGAGGTATGGTGGCTACACCTTC
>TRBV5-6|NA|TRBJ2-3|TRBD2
CASSLDLAGSTDTQYF
TGTGCCAGCAGCTTGGATTTAGCGGGGAGCACAGATACGCAGTATTTT
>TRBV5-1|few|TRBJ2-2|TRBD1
CASSFGDRGPTGELFF
TGCGCCAGCAGCTTTGGGGACAGGGGTCCCACCGGGGAGCTGTTTTTT
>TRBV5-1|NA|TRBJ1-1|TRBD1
CASSGIQGAGEAFF
TGCGCCAGCAGCGGCATACAGGGGGCAGGTGAAGCTTTCTTT
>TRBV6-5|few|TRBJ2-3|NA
CASRNRADTQYF
TGTGCCAGCAGAAACAGGGCTGATACGCAGTATTTT
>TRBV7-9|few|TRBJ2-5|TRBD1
CASRSTGVETQYF
TGTGCCAGCAGATCTACAGGGGTAGAGACCCAGTACTTC
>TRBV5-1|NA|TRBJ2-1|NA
CASLTNFGEQFF
TGCGCCAGCCTTACGAACTTCGGGGAGCAGTTCTTC
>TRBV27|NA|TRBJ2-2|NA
CASSLKPDGHSIGELFF
TGTGCCAGCAGCTTAAAGCCCGATGGACATTCCATCGGGGAGCTGTTTTTT
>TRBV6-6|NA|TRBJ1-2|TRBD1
CASSPGRQGAFYGYTF
TGTGCCAGCAGCCCCGGACGCCAGGGGGCGTTCTATGGCTACACCTTC
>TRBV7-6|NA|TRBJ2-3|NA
CASSLSPTGWENTQYF
TGTGCCAGCAGCTTATCACCAACCGGATGGGAGAATACGCAGTATTTT
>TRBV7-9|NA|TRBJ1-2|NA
CASSLAAVNYGYTF
TGTGCCAGCAGCTTAGCGGCAGTGAACTATGGCTACACCTTC
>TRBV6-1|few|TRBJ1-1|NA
CATSEIREAFF
TGTGCCACCAGTGAAATCCGTGAAGCTTTCTTT
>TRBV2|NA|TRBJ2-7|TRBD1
CASSPPQGVLREQYF
TGTGCCAGCAGTCCCCCCCAGGGGGTTCTGAGGGAGCAGTACTTC
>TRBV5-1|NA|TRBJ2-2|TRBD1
CASSRDRVGTGELFF
TGCGCCAGCAGCCGGGACAGGGTAGGCACCGGGGAGCTGTTTTTT